This is a list of T cell receptor beta chains from one sample in a study of T-cell memory formation after mild COVID-19. TCRdb analysed the 5' RACE reads with MiXCR anew, one entry per CDR3 protein. The sample holds some 270,000 distinct CDR3 sequences, less than 20% seen once. The source material was PBMCs or a T cell subset sorted from them (not recorded which). These receptors all come from an adult woman who had mild COVID-19 (a few samples of this study predate the infection). Cell type and time point are not known. The CDR3 runs from the conserved cysteine through the conserved F or W. A D gene is named only where the DNA matches it firmly. Size is omitted from some rows. Given values are once, few, many or a class for expanded clones.

J gene | D gene | V gene | clone size | CDR3 protein | CDR3 DNA
TRBJ1-1 | NA | TRBV10-3 | few | CAISGGGNTEAFF | TGTGCCATCAGTGGGGGCGGTAACACTGAAGCTTTCTTT
TRBJ2-7 | TRBD1 | TRBV5-6 | many | CASTPVQGYEQYF | TGTGCCAGCACCCCCGTACAGGGGTACGAGCAGTACTTC
TRBJ1-6 | NA | TRBV3-1 | few | CASSQDWLGNPLHF | TGTGCCAGCAGCCAAGATTGGCTGGGGAACCCCCTCCACTTT
TRBJ2-3 | NA | TRBV27 | few | CASSSTGGALTDTQYF | TGTGCCAGCAGTTCCACGGGGGGCGCACTAACAGATACGCAGTATTTT
TRBJ2-1 | NA | TRBV10-3 | NA | CAISESPGVDEQFF | TGTGCCATCAGTGAGTCGCCAGGGGTCGATGAGCAGTTCTTC
TRBJ2-3 | NA | TRBV30 | few | CAWSVRYTQYF | TGTGCCTGGAGTGTACGGTATACGCAGTATTTT
TRBJ1-1 | NA | TRBV12-3/TRBV12-4 | many | CASTRGHGGNTEAFF | TGTGCCAGCACCCGAGGACATGGAGGGAACACTGAAGCTTTCTTT
TRBJ2-7 | NA | TRBV6-6 | NA | CASSQTRGRSYEQYF | TGTGCCAGCAGCCAAACTCGGGGACGCTCCTACGAGCAGTACTTC
TRBJ2-2 | NA | TRBV9 | NA | CASSVLRANTGELFF | TGTGCCAGCAGCGTACTACGGGCGAACACCGGGGAGCTGTTTTTT
TRBJ1-3 | NA | TRBV7-6 | NA | CASSLAGGGTSGNTIYF | TGTGCCAGCAGCTTAGCTGGTGGTGGGACCTCTGGAAACACCATATATTTT
TRBJ2-6 | NA | TRBV7-8 | few | CASRPGLGTGARGANVLTF | TGTGCCAGCAGACCAGGATTAGGGACCGGGGCGCGCGGGGCCAACGTCCTGACTTTC
TRBJ1-3 | NA | TRBV5-1 | NA | CASSLGSVNSGNTIYF | TGCGCCAGCAGCTTGGGGTCGGTTAACTCTGGAAACACCATATATTTT
TRBJ2-2 | TRBD1 | TRBV5-1 | NA | CASSPAPTGGAGNTGELFF | TGCGCCAGCAGCCCCGCCCCGACAGGGGGCGCGGGGAACACCGGGGAGCTGTTTTTT
TRBJ2-5 | NA | TRBV7-8 | many | CASSLGAGETQYF | TGTGCCAGCAGCTTAGGGGCAGGGGAGACCCAGTACTTC
TRBJ2-1 | TRBD1 | TRBV24-1 | NA | CATSEPGQFYNEQFF | TGTGCCACCAGTGAGCCGGGACAGTTTTACAATGAGCAGTTCTTC
TRBJ2-5 | NA | TRBV5-1 | few | CASSPNGLKETQYF | TGCGCCAGCAGCCCGAATGGACTGAAAGAGACCCAGTACTTC
TRBJ1-2 | NA | TRBV12-3/TRBV12-4 | NA | CASSWYGGGYTF | TGTGCCAGCAGCTGGTATGGTGGTGGCTACACCTTC
TRBJ2-7 | NA | TRBV5-1 | NA | CASSLVGPGQSYEQYF | TGCGCCAGCAGCTTGGTGGGGCCGGGACAATCCTACGAGCAGTACTTC
TRBJ2-3 | NA | TRBV4-1 | NA | CASSHYTPTDTQYF | TGCGCCAGCAGCCATTACACTCCCACAGATACGCAGTATTTT
TRBJ2-3 | NA | TRBV3-1 | many | CASSLRRGDTQYF | TGTGCCAGCAGCCTTCGGCGCGGAGATACGCAGTATTTT
TRBJ2-2 | NA | TRBV5-1 | NA | CASSLRTNTGELFF | TGCGCCAGCAGCTTGAGGACGAACACCGGGGAGCTGTTTTTT
TRBJ2-7 | NA | TRBV24-1 | few | CATSDPGTETYEQYF | TGTGCCACCAGTGATCCCGGGACCGAAACCTACGAGCAGTACTTC
TRBJ2-7 | NA | TRBV7-2 | few | CASSLDPGYEQYF | TGTGCCAGCAGCTTAGACCCCGGCTACGAGCAGTACTTC
TRBJ2-7 | NA | TRBV24-1 | few | CATSDLFGDADEQYF | TGTGCCACCAGTGATTTGTTCGGGGACGCCGACGAGCAGTACTTC
TRBJ1-1 | TRBD1 | TRBV5-6 | few | CASSPTKDRRNTEAFF | TGTGCCAGCAGCCCCACTAAGGACAGGAGGAACACTGAAGCTTTCTTT
TRBJ2-6 | NA | TRBV6-4 | NA | CASSDGHHSGANVLTF | TGTGCCAGCAGTGACGGGCACCACTCTGGGGCCAACGTCCTGACTTTC
TRBJ2-1 | NA | TRBV29-1 | many | CSVDLQYNEQFF | TGCAGCGTAGATCTACAGTACAATGAGCAGTTCTTC
TRBJ2-7 | NA | TRBV20-1 | NA | CSAGAGPSEGEQYF | TGCAGTGCTGGGGCGGGTCCTAGCGAGGGGGAGCAGTACTTC
TRBJ2-6 | NA | TRBV6-2/TRBV6-3 | NA | CASNWVSGANVLTF | TGTGCCAGCAATTGGGTCTCCGGGGCCAACGTCCTGACTTTC
TRBJ1-1 | TRBD1 | TRBV7-2 | NA | CASSWGDRMNTEAFF | TGTGCCAGCAGCTGGGGGGACAGGATGAACACTGAAGCTTTCTTT
TRBJ1-2 | NA | TRBV9 | few | CASSVAPRTNYGYTF | TGTGCCAGCAGCGTAGCCCCCCGCACCAACTATGGCTACACCTTC
TRBJ2-7 | TRBD2 | TRBV5-1 | NA | CASSPRLAEPYEQYF | TGCGCCAGCAGCCCGCGACTAGCGGAGCCCTACGAGCAGTACTTC
TRBJ2-1 | NA | TRBV19 | few | CASSIRGANSYNEQFF | TGTGCCAGTAGTATACGGGGGGCAAACTCCTACAATGAGCAGTTCTTC
TRBJ1-2 | NA | TRBV6-5 | NA | CASSYESGDYGYTF | TGTGCCAGCAGTTACGAGTCAGGGGACTATGGCTACACCTTC
TRBJ2-7 | NA | TRBV5-6 | few | CASSKGLAREQYF | TGTGCCAGCAGCAAGGGCCTAGCGCGGGAGCAGTACTTC
TRBJ1-6 | NA | TRBV19 | NA | CASSPQNSPLHF | TGTGCCAGTAGTCCACAGAATTCACCCCTCCACTTT
TRBJ1-6 | TRBD1 | TRBV5-1 | few | CASSPLGGQGDLYSPLHF | TGCGCCAGCAGTCCTTTGGGGGGACAGGGGGACCTGTATTCACCCCTCCACTTT
TRBJ2-1 | TRBD1 | TRBV24-1 | few | CATSVQGRTYNEQFF | TGTGCCACCAGTGTACAGGGGCGGACCTACAATGAGCAGTTCTTC
TRBJ2-5 | NA | TRBV5-1 | NA | CASSLAAQTETQYF | TGCGCCAGCAGCTTGGCCGCACAGACGGAGACCCAGTACTTC
TRBJ1-2 | NA | TRBV7-9 | few | CASSLYEGDYGYTF | TGTGCCAGCAGCTTATATGAGGGAGACTATGGCTACACCTTC